These T cell receptor beta chains were read from a single sample in a study of CD4 T cell repertoires in COVID-19. TCRdb's copy holds only in-frame clones and misses some; the assay was immunoSEQ multiplex PCR. Of approximately 24,000 clones in the sample, about 93% were seen once. Sequences were derived from circulating follicular helper CD4+ T cells (cTfh) from blood, sampled before the COVID-19 pandemic. These receptors all stem from a human donor who had COVID-19. The conserved cysteine and the conserved F or W are not part of the CDR3 here.

>TRBV6-1|TRBJ1-2
ASSDRDRGRET
>TRBV18|TRBJ2-2
ASSPSFGAGELF
>TRBV5-1|TRBJ2-7
ASSRGQGVGYEQY
>TRBV19|TRBJ2-5
ASSSIWGGRETQY
>TRBV9|TRBJ1-1
ASSPREGNTEAF
>TRBV5-4|TRBJ2-3
ASSLSGGSGRGITDTQY
>TRBV6-1|TRBJ2-2
ASIPGGNTGELF
>TRBV6-1|TRBJ2-7
ASSDPSREQY
>TRBV6-1|TRBJ2-1
ASSEVWRGNEQF
>TRBV18|TRBJ1-2
ASSREQGQLNYGYT
>TRBV5-1|TRBJ2-7
ASSETGDPYEQY
>TRBV27|TRBJ1-1
ASSDKGYTEAF
>TRBV28|TRBJ2-7
ASRWGGSYEQY
>TRBV5-1|TRBJ2-2
ASSSTPGTGNTGELF
>TRBV28|TRBJ1-2
ASSPTQGSGYGYT
>TRBV7-2|TRBJ2-3
ASSLVPRTSGITDTQY
>TRBV4-2|TRBJ2-5
ASSQISGRTETQY
>TRBV10-1|TRBJ1-2
ASSESTGTGGYT
>TRBV5-4|TRBJ1-3
ASSLDSSGNTIY
>TRBV18|TRBJ2-2
ASSPGHRGTGELF
>TRBV5-6|TRBJ2-5
ASSLGQGAKAQY
>TRBV4-2|TRBJ2-3
ASSQGFSGSTDTQY
>TRBV6-1|TRBJ1-2
ASRGGNYGYT
>TRBV18|TRBJ2-3
ASSPGTNTDTQY
>TRBV5-1|TRBJ1-2
ASSLGRVNGYT
>TRBV15|TRBJ2-6
ATSRGLGSGSGANVLT
>TRBV5-6|TRBJ1-3
ASSLAGGYSGNTIY